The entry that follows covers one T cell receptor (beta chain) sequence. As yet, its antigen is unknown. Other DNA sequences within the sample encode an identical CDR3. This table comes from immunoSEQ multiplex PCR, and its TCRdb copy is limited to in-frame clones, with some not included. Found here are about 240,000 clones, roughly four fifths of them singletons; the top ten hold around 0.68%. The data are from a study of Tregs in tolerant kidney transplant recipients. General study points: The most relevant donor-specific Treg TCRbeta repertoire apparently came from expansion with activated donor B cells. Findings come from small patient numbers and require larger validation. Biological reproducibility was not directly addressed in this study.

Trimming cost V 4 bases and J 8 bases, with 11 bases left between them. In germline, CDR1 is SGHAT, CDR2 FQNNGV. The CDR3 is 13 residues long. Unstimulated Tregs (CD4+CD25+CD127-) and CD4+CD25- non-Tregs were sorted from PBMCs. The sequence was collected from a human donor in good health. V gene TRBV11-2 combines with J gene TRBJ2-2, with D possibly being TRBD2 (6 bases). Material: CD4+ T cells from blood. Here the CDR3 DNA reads TGTGCCAGCAGCTCCGATCGGGGGGGGGAGCTGTTTTTT. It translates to CASSSDRGGELFF.